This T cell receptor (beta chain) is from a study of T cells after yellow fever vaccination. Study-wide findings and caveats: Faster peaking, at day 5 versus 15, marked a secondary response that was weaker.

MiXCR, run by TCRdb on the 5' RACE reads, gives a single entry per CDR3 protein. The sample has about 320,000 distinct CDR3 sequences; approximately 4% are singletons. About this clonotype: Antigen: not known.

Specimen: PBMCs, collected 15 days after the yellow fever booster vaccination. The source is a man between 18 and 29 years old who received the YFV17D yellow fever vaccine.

CDR3 in DNA: TGTGCCAGCAGCTTACTAGCAGGGGGTAGCACAGATACGCAGTATTTT. Amino acid sequence: CASSLLAGGSTDTQYF. The V gene is TRBV7-8, the J gene TRBJ2-3, with 7 nucleotides matching TRBD1. V was pared by 2 bases and J by 0 bases, with 5 bases of the junction left unmatched. The length of the CDR3 is 16 residues. The germline CDR1 and CDR2 sequences are SGHVS and FQNEAQ. Full variable domain (outside the CDR3, taken from reference TRBV7-8 and TRBJ2-3): GAGVSQSPRYKVAKRGQDVALRCDPISGHVSLFWYQQALGQGPEFLTYFQNEAQLDKSGLPSDRFFAERPEGSVSTLKIQRTQQEDSAVYLCASSLLAGGSTDTQYFGPGTRLTVL.